A selection of T cell receptor beta chains follows, all from one sample in a study of blood T cells in healthy people across ages. TCRdb processed the 5' RACE reads anew with MiXCR; each CDR3 protein has one entry. Here the sample spans about 780,000 distinct CDR3 sequences, about 47% being singletons. Sequencing used blood. The source is a man older than 75 in good health. The CDR3 runs from the conserved cysteine through the conserved F or W.

v_call	cdr3_aa
TRBV6-2/TRBV6-3	CASREVGPQFF
TRBV20-1	CSASPLATNQETQYF
TRBV11-2	CASSLHQVETQYF
TRBV28	CASSLGERECEQYF
TRBV11-2	CASSLRTSDEQFF
TRBV2	CASRVIAGGPEQYF
TRBV6-5	CASTMWSPAQETQYF
TRBV29-1	CSVEGVTEAFF
TRBV20-1	CSARDFTSGSYEQYF
TRBV15	CATSAGVTDTQYF
TRBV29-1	CSVGGLKYEQYF
TRBV5-1	CASSLQGAQETQYF
TRBV29-1	CSVDSPGTGKTDTQYF
TRBV7-6	CASSHEQGGYSPLHF
TRBV12-3/TRBV12-4	CASRGTGYNEQFF
TRBV2	CASKELAGVYEQFF
TRBV18	CASSGSGEQETQYF
TRBV28	CASRDGEEVQNIQYF
TRBV2	CASRRLAGAPRNEQFF
TRBV21-1	CARTYAYGYTF
TRBV5-1	CASSLFPGDEQFF
TRBV7-2	CASSPSRTLAKNIQYF
TRBV18	CASSPQENTKAFF
TRBV30	CAWSVSSGITDTQYF
TRBV6-6	CASRPRTGIETQYF
TRBV20-1	CSARDMGLAAGDTQYF
TRBV27	CASAPGSPHLYTQYF
TRBV10-1	CASSESATGSTDTQYF
TRBV6-1	CASSGGGSQETQYF
TRBV6-6	CASSHWGLSTDTQYF
TRBV28	CASSLMAGERTDTQYF
TRBV28	CASSLRGGGSEQYF
TRBV7-2	CASSLDGAMTNYGYTF
TRBV7-2	CASSLGQVALNEQFF
TRBV24-1	CATSDPTLSYNEQFF
TRBV18	CASSPRTSGKSTDTQYF
TRBV19	CASSIDLRAYEQYF
TRBV20-1	CSALPGAPDTGELFF
TRBV7-2	CASSLVRETQYF
TRBV7-3	CASSPSVQETQYF
TRBV5-6	CASSFPRLAGRNNEQFF
TRBV12-3/TRBV12-4	CASSSGTGVREAQYF
TRBV5-1	CASSTGQGNTGELFF
TRBV2	CASSEDQGLTQPQHF